These T cell receptor beta chains were read from a single sample in a study of T cells expressing NK-cell markers. TCRdb re-called the 5' RACE reads and catalogs CDR3 proteins one per entry, DNA excluded. The listing contains 350,000 to 450,000 distinct CDR3 sequences. The sequencing sample was made of blood T cells: a sorted CD56 or NKG2C T cell subset, CD4+ or CD8+ T cells, or bulk PBMC T cells (not recorded which). The receptors here all came from a man aged 18 to 69 in good health. Each CDR3 is given with its conserved first and last residue. Each record gives: V gene, CDR3 length, J gene, CDR3 protein.

TRBV20-1	15	TRBJ2-2	CSASYGGAPTGELFF
TRBV7-9	15	TRBJ2-3	CASSFWGRITDTQYF
TRBV6-5	15	TRBJ1-5	CASSYSGEANQPQHF
TRBV5-1	13	TRBJ1-1	CASSLFGDYEAFF
TRBV3-1	16	TRBJ2-1	CASSRMPSGGSNEQFF
TRBV6-1	16	TRBJ1-5	CASSEIIGQGEQPQHF
TRBV29-1	14	TRBJ1-2	CSATGTLPFYGYTF
TRBV12-3/TRBV12-4	15	TRBJ2-1	CASSPSAGGKNEQFF
TRBV20-1	15	TRBJ1-1	CSARDQGRPNTEAFF
TRBV27	14	TRBJ2-5	CASSQQGWGETQYF
TRBV3-1	15	TRBJ1-3	CASSPLRGGGNTIYF
TRBV13	16	TRBJ1-2	CASSLERGQGFYGYTF
TRBV12-3/TRBV12-4	13	TRBJ1-3	CASSTNQGNTIYF
TRBV10-3	13	TRBJ2-1	CATSRDRVNEQFF
TRBV10-3	14	TRBJ2-7	CAISVEPFSYEQYF
TRBV24-1	16	TRBJ2-1	CATSDPTSGGWYEQFF
TRBV2	15	TRBJ2-7	CASRDSSGGKYEQYF
TRBV7-9	14	TRBJ2-7	CASSSLGHYYEQYF
TRBV29-1	13	TRBJ2-3	CSVVLAGEDTQYF
TRBV5-6	16	TRBJ2-1	CASSYLQGAFSGEQFF
TRBV6-1	17	TRBJ2-6	CASSEEGRTSGANVLTF
TRBV7-2	17	TRBJ2-5	CASSQGRLAGGAETQYF
TRBV10-3	18	TRBJ2-6	CAISEGRTRLAGANVLTF
TRBV2	15	TRBJ1-4	CASTQRGSVNEKLFF
TRBV7-9	12	TRBJ2-5	CASSQGSETQYF
TRBV15	12	TRBJ2-3	CATSSGVGTQYF
TRBV3-1	14	TRBJ1-4	CASSLRDSRVYLFF
TRBV28	16	TRBJ2-3	CASSFPDVKSTDTQYF
TRBV27	14	TRBJ2-3	CASSFRMSTDTQYF
TRBV12-3/TRBV12-4	16	TRBJ2-7	CASSLAGQGVSYEQYF
TRBV20-1	14	TRBJ1-5	CSARSLTAPGFQHF
TRBV7-9	15	TRBJ2-2	CASSQHGYASGELFF
TRBV18	14	TRBJ2-7	CASSPLDTSYEQYF
TRBV10-2	14	TRBJ1-2	CASSRYEANYGYTF
TRBV18	15	TRBJ2-7	CASSGNSGASYEQYF
TRBV3-1	17	TRBJ2-7	CASSPQSGGASSYEQYF
TRBV5-1	16	TRBJ2-5	CASSSRSTSGQETQYF
TRBV15	17	TRBJ2-1	CATSSARRGLLYNEQFF
TRBV7-8	13	TRBJ2-5	CASSFVPGETQYF
TRBV23-1	14	TRBJ2-4	CASRAVLAKNIQYF
TRBV2	16	TRBJ2-7	CANLRRGAENSYEQYF
TRBV5-1	15	TRBJ1-1	CASSFDGFMNTEAFF
TRBV7-9	14	TRBJ2-1	CASSLMGSVDEQFF
TRBV4-2	15	TRBJ1-2	CASSPTRQGVYGYTF
TRBV5-1	13	TRBJ2-2	CASSGENTGELFF